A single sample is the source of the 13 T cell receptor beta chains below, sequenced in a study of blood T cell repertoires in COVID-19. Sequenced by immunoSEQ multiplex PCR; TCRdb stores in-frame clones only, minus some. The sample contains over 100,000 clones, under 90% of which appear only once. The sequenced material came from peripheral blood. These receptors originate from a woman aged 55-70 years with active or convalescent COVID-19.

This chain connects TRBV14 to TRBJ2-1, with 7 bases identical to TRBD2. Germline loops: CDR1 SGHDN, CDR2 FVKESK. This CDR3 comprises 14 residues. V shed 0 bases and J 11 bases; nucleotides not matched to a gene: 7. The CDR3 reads CASSQDLGRAQQFF. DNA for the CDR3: TGTGCCAGCAGCCAAGATCTGGGGAGGGCTCAGCAGTTCTTC.

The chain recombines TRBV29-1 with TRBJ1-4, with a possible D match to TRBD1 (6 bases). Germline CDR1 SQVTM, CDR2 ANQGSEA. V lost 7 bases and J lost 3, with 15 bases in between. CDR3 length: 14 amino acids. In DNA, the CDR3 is TGCAGCGCGGAGGGGGACGGCGCTAATGAAAAACTGTTTTTT. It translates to CSAEGDGANEKLFF. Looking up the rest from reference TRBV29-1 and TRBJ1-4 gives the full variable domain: SAVISQKPSRDICQRGTSLTIQCQVDSQVTMMFWYRQQPGQSLTLIATANQGSEATYESGFVIDKFPISRPNLTFSTLTVSNMSPEDSSIYLCSAEGDGANEKLFFGSGTQLSVL.

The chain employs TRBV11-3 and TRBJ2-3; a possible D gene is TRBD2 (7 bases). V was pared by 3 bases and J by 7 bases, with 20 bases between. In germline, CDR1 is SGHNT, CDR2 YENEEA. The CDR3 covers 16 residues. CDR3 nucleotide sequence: TGTGCCAGCAGCTTGGGAGGGGCGGGGGCTCCGAATACGCAGTATTTT. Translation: CASSLGGAGAPNTQYF.

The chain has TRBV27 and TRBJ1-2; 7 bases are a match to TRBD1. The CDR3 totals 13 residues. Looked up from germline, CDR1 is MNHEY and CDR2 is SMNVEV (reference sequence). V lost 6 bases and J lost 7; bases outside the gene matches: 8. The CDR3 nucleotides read TGTGCCAGCAGCCAAAGACAGGGTTCTGGCTACACCTTC. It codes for CASSQRQGSGYTF.

CDR3 nucleotide sequence: TGTGCCAGCAGAAGTACAGGGCAGACTCCCCTCCACTTT. Its translation is CASRSTGQTPLHF. This rearrangement joins TRBV14 to TRBJ1-6; D is perhaps TRBD1 (6 bases). The CDR3 length is 13 residues. Germline assignment: CDR1 SGHDN and CDR2 FVKESK. V was trimmed by 6 bases and J by 13 bases, leaving 16 bases between them.

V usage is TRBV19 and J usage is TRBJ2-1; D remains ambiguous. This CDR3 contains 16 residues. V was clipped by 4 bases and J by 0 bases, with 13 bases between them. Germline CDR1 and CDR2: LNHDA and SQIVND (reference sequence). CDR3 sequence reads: CASSREQASSYNEQFF. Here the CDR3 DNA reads TGTGCCAGTAGTAGAGAGCAGGCAAGCTCCTACAATGAGCAGTTCTTC.

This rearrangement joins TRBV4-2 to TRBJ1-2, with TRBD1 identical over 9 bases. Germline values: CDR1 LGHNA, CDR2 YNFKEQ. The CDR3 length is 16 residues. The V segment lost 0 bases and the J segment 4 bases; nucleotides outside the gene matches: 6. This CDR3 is CASSQDRTGGGYGYTF. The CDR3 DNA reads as TGTGCCAGCAGCCAAGATCGAACAGGGGGCGGCTATGGCTACACCTTC.

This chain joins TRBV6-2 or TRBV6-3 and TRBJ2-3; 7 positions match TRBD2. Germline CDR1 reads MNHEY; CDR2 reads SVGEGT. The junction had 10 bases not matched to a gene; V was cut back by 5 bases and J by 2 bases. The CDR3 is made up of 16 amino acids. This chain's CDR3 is CASSSRDYILTDTQYF. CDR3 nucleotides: TGTGCCAGCAGTAGCCGGGACTATATCCTCACAGATACGCAGTATTTT.

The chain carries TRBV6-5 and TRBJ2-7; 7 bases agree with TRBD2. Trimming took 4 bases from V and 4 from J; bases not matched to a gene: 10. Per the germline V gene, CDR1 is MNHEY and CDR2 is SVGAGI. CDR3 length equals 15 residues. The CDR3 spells CASSLSSGTPYEQYF. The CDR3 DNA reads TGTGCCAGCAGTTTGAGCAGCGGGACTCCTTACGAGCAGTACTTC.

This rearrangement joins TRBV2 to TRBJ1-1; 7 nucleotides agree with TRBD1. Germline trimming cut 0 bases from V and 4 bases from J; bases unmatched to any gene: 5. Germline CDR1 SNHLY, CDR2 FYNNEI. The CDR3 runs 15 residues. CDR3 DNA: TGTGCCAGCAGTGAAGCGCTTCAGGGGGGCACTGAAGCTTTCTTT. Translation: CASSEALQGGTEAFF.

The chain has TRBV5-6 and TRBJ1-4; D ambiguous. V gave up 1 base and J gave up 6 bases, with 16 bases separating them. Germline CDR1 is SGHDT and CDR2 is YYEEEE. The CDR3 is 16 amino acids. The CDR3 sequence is CASSLIQGGNYEKLFF. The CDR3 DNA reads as TGTGCCAGCAGCTTGATTCAAGGAGGGAATTATGAAAAACTGTTTTTT.

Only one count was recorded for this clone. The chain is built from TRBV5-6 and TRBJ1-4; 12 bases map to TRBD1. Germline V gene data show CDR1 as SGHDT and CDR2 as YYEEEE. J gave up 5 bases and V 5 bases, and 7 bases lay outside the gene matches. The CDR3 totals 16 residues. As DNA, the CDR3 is TGTGCCAGCAGGATTTGGGACAGGGGGCAGAATGAAAAACTGTTTTTT. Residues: CASRIWDRGQNEKLFF.

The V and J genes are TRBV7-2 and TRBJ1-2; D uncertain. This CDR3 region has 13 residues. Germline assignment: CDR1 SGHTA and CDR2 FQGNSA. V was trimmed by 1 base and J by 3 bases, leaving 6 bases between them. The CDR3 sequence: CASSLGRDYGYTF. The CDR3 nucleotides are TGTGCCAGCAGCTTAGGTCGGGACTATGGCTACACCTTC.